This TCR beta chain is drawn from a study of T cells in women clearing cervical HPV infection. The V gene's germline CDR1 is SGHKS and CDR2 YYEKEE (reference sequence). The CDR3 is 14 residues long. Trimming took 2 bases from V and 4 from J; bases not matched to a gene: 3. TCRdb's table, derived via immunoSEQ multiplex PCR, lists solely in-frame clones and lacks some. There are 20,000 to 25,000 clones in the sample, with roughly 6.3% held by the top ten. General study points: It is unknown whether associations predate infection; no effector/memory or HPV-specific sorting.

Note on this clone: Its specificity is unknown. Read data end 3 residues before the CDR3 end; the end is taken from the germline J gene.

The sequenced sample was blood buffy coat. The chain uses TRBV5-5 and TRBJ2-5; TRBD1 matches 9 bases. The TCR was taken from a woman aged 18 to 75 with a cervical HPV16 infection that either progressed to CIN3+ or cleared (not recorded which). The DNA read from the CDR3 is TGTGCCAGCAGCTTAGACAGGGGGGGAGAGACC. Amino acid sequence: CASSLDRGGET. The complete CDR3 reads CASSLDRGGETQYF.